Detailed here is one TCR beta chain. Its specificity is not known. This sample was included in a study of shared clonotypes between healthy human individuals. The CDR3 runs to 10 residues. Germline V gene lookup returns CDR1 WSHSY and CDR2 SAAADI. Libraries were prepared by immunoSEQ multiplex PCR; TCRdb keeps only in-frame clonotypes and omits some of them. The table lists more than 2,000,000 clones, more than 90% of them singletons. Study conclusions and caveats: Blood was the only sampled material, and tissue repertoires likely differ.

This chain uses TRBV10-2 with TRBJ2-5; D possibly uses TRBD1 or TRBD2 (5 bases each). The J call is uncertain, as TRBJ2-7 better fits the DNA end. Input material: naive CD4+ T cells sorted from blood. Subset in this sample: CD45RA+ positively selected. This sequence was found in a man aged 18 to 29 in good health. CDR3 coding DNA: TGCGCCAGCCGAGGGGCCGAGCAGTACTTC. It is translated as CASRGAEQYF.